This TCR beta chain comes out of a study of blood T cell repertoires in COVID-19. In the source study's methods: Reference gene primer amplification gave estimated nucleated cell counts. TCRdb's copy holds only in-frame clones and misses some; the assay was immunoSEQ multiplex PCR. D and trimming were read from the DNA, whereas the V and J calls and clone size are those reported in that table. The sample lists about 180,000 clones, approximately 80% occurring once. The CDR3 is made up of 17 amino acids. The germline CDR1 and CDR2 sequences are ENHRY and SYGVKD. The J segment lost 5 bases and the V segment lost 3 bases, leaving 8 bases of the junction unmatched.

The sample comprised peripheral blood. The TCR sequence derives from a human donor in a cohort sampled during active COVID-19. The chain links TRBV10-3 to TRBJ2-5; 14 bases are shared with TRBD2. The CDR3 bases are TGTGCCATCAGTGAAACTGGACTAGCGGGGGGTAGGGAGACCCAGTACTTC. Translating gives CAISETGLAGGRETQYF.